These 17 T cell receptor beta chains originate from one sample sequenced in a study of T cell responses to AZD1222 COVID-19 vaccine. Some clones are missing from TCRdb's copy, which holds only in-frame ones; the method was immunoSEQ multiplex PCR. Of approximately 74,000 clones listed, about 82% were seen once; the top ten hold approximately 2.8%. The starting material was peripheral blood, obtained on day 0 of AZD1222 vaccination. These receptor sequences come from an adult in good health.

CDR3 sequence: CASSQGRTGHTEAFF. The DNA of the CDR3 is TGCGCCAGCAGCCAAGGGAGGACAGGCCACACTGAAGCTTTCTTT. The gene calls are TRBV4-1 and TRBJ1-1; 7 positions match TRBD1. Trimming removed 1 base from V and 3 bases from J; junction bases left unmatched: 5. The CDR3 is 15 residues long. Germline-derived CDR1 and CDR2 are MGHRA and YSYEKL.

V gene TRBV4-1 combines with J gene TRBJ1-1; D not resolved. CDR1 is MGHRA, CDR2 YSYEKL, per germline. The CDR3 is 14 amino acids. V was clipped by 4 bases and J by 7 bases, with 16 bases between them. The DNA for the CDR3 is TGCGCCAGCAGCCCAGTGAGGGAGGAGAGTGAAGCTTTCTTT. This encodes CASSPVREESEAFF.

The chain recombines TRBV6-5 with TRBJ2-1; D tentatively fits TRBD1 or TRBD2 (5 bases each). Germline CDR1 is MNHEY and CDR2 is SVGAGI. V shed 5 bases and J shed 6 bases, with 17 bases lying between them. This CDR3 is built from 15 residues. CDR3 sequence: CASSTSGTLGNEQFF. The CDR3 DNA reads as TGTGCCAGCAGTACCTCCGGGACCTTGGGCAATGAGCAGTTCTTC.

In DNA, the CDR3 is TGTGCCACCAGCAGAGGAGGGCGCTACGAGCAGTACTTC. Amino acids: CATSRGGRYEQYF. This sequence joins TRBV15 and TRBJ2-7; perhaps TRBD2 as D (5 bases). The CDR3 is 13 amino acids. The V end lost 1 base, the J end lost 3 bases, and 7 bases lay between the germline ends. Germline lookup yields CDR1 LNHNV and CDR2 YYDKDF (reference sequence).

Concerning this clone itself: Germline and junction disagree at one end, which may indicate a read error. The J gene is TRBJ2-2, the V gene TRBV19; the D gene is possibly TRBD1 (5 bases). Germline CDR1 reads LNHDA; CDR2 reads SQIVND (reference sequence). The CDR3 covers 15 residues. CDR3 loop: CASSLDSPNTGELFF. The CDR3 DNA sequence: TGTGCCAGTAGTTTAGACAGCCCGAACACCGGGGAGCTGTTTTTT.

A few counts support this clone. The chain recombines TRBV6-5 with TRBJ2-7; maybe TRBD2 (5 bases). The germline CDR1 and CDR2 sequences are MNHEY and SVGAGI. The length of the CDR3 is 15 residues. The germline V and J ends were trimmed by 2 bases and 6 bases, with 17 bases remaining between them. The CDR3 loop reads CASSYQPGTEGEQYF. CDR3 DNA sequence: TGTGCCAGCAGTTACCAGCCGGGCACCGAGGGCGAGCAGTACTTC.

This clone came up a few times. The chain carries TRBV2 and TRBJ2-3, with TRBD1 identical over 9 bases. The CDR3 runs 16 residues. Germline assignment: CDR1 SNHLY and CDR2 FYNNEI. V trimming: 6 bases; J trimming: 0 bases; junction bases outside the gene matches: 7. CDR3 coding DNA: TGTGCCAGCAGGGGAACAGGGGGCACGAGCACAGATACGCAGTATTTT. This translates into CASRGTGGTSTDTQYF. The whole variable domain, filled in from reference TRBV2 and TRBJ2-3, reads EPEVTQTPSHQVTQMGQEVILRCVPISNHLYFYWYRQILGQKVEFLVSFYNNEISEKSEIFDDQFSVERPDGSNFTLKIRSTKLEDSAMYFCASRGTGGTSTDTQYFGPGTRLTVL.

The V and J genes are TRBV3-1 (or the pseudogene TRBV3-2) and TRBJ1-5; no definite D call. Germline V gene lookup returns CDR1 LGHDT and CDR2 YNNKEL (reference sequence). V lost 5 bases and J lost 6, with 8 bases in between. CDR3 size: 12 residues. CDR3 nucleotide sequence: TGTGCCAGCAGCGTACAGAGTCAGCCCCAGCATTTT. Residues: CASSVQSQPQHF.

A note on this clone: At one boundary the junction diverges from the germline segment, which might be a read error. This sequence joins TRBV6-5 and TRBJ1-2; 7 nucleotides align to TRBD1. Germline CDR1 reads MNHEY; CDR2 reads SVGAGI. CDR3 length: 11 amino acids. DNA of the CDR3: TGTGCCAGCAGCAATGGACAGGCCCCGGCCTTC. Translated: CASSNGQAPAF.

This sequence joins TRBV3-1 (or the pseudogene TRBV3-2) and TRBJ1-6; D gene ambiguous. The V end lost 1 base, the J end lost 9 bases, and 7 bases lay between the germline ends. The CDR3 loop spans 13 amino acids. Germline V CDR1 and CDR2: LGHDT, YNNKEL (reference sequence). The DNA of the CDR3 is TGTGCCAGCAGCCAAGTTACACGTTCACCCCTCCACTTT. It is translated as CASSQVTRSPLHF.

The V gene is TRBV15, the J gene TRBJ1-1; D is possibly TRBD1 (5 bases). The germline gives CDR1 LNHNV, CDR2 YYDKDF (reference sequence). V lost 0 bases to trimming and J lost 4 bases, with 12 bases between them. CDR3 length equals 15 residues. The chain's CDR3 is CATSRDGGSGTEAFF. The DNA of the CDR3 is TGTGCCACCAGCAGAGATGGGGGTAGTGGCACTGAAGCTTTCTTT.

The chain employs TRBV30 and TRBJ2-7; a weak D match, TRBD1 (5 bases). This CDR3 spans 14 amino acids. V was trimmed by 3 bases and J by 1 base, leaving 13 bases between them. CDR1 GTSNPN and CDR2 SVGIG come from the germline V gene (reference sequence). The chain's CDR3 is CAWSWGVGSYEQYF. Here the CDR3 DNA reads TGTGCCTGGAGCTGGGGCGTAGGGTCCTACGAGCAGTACTTC.

This sequence joins TRBV6-5 and TRBJ1-2; 9 bases agree with TRBD1. Per the germline V gene, CDR1 is MNHEY and CDR2 is SVGAGI. This CDR3 region has 14 residues. Trimming cost V 6 bases and J 2 bases; bases outside gene matches: 4. CDR3 protein: CASRLGTGNYGYTF. In DNA form, the CDR3 reads TGTGCCAGCAGACTCGGGACAGGGAACTATGGCTACACCTTC.

The chain carries TRBV6-1 and TRBJ2-1; D may be TRBD1 (5 bases). Germline loops: CDR1 MNHNS, CDR2 SASEGT. The CDR3 has 16 residues. V was pared by 3 bases and J by 3 bases, with 15 bases between. The CDR3 bases are TGTGCCAGCAGTGACGTCTCAGGGTCGCGCTACAATGAGCAGTTCTTC. Protein product: CASSDVSGSRYNEQFF.

V gene TRBV11-2 combines with J gene TRBJ1-2; D is perhaps TRBD1 (6 bases). V lost 1 base, J lost 7 bases, and 10 bases lay in between. CDR3 length: 13 residues. The germline V gene encodes CDR1 SGHAT and CDR2 FQNNGV. In nucleotides, the CDR3 is TGTGCCAGCAGCTTAGTAACAGGGTTTGGCTACACCTTC. It specifies CASSLVTGFGYTF.

This chain uses TRBV10-3 with TRBJ2-7; 7 nucleotides agree with TRBD1. J was trimmed by 0 bases and V by 3 bases; bases with no gene match: 5. Germline CDR1 is ENHRY and CDR2 is SYGVKD. The CDR3 sequence is 15 residues long. CDR3: CAISDPGTASYEQYF. The CDR3 nucleotides read TGTGCCATCAGTGACCCCGGGACAGCCTCCTACGAGCAGTACTTC.

The chain links TRBV6-2 or TRBV6-3 to TRBJ2-7; D may match TRBD1 or TRBD2 (5 bases each). Trimming cost V 6 bases and J 0 bases, with 15 bases left between them. Per germline, CDR1 MNHEY and CDR2 SVGEGT. The CDR3 covers 15 residues. The CDR3 loop reads CASSRRPGSSYEQYF. In DNA form, the CDR3 reads TGTGCCAGCAGCCGGCGCCCAGGGAGCTCCTACGAGCAGTACTTC.